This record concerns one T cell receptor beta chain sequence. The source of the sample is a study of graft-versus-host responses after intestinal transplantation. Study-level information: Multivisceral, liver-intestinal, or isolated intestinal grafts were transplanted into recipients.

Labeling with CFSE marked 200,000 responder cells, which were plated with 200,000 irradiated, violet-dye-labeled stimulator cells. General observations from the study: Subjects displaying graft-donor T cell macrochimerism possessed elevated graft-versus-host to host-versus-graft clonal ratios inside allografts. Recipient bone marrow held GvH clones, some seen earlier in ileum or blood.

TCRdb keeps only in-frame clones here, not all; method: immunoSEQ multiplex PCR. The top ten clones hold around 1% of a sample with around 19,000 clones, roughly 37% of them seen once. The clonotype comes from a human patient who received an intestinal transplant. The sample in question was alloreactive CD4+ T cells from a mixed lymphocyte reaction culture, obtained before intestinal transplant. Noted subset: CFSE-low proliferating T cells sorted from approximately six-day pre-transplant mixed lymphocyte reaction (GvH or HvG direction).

In nucleotides, the CDR3 is TGTGCCAGCAGCTCTACAGGTCATACGCAGTATTTT. Its translation: CASSSTGHTQYF. The chain couples TRBV11-3 to TRBJ2-3; tentative D call: TRBD1 (5 bases). Trimming cost V 4 bases and J 7 bases, with 9 bases left between them. CDR3 length equals 12 residues. Germline V gene sequence: CDR1 SGHNT, CDR2 YENEEA. Together with reference TRBV11-3 and TRBJ2-3, the CDR3 gives the full variable domain: EAGVVQSPRYKIIEKKQPVAFWCNPISGHNTLYWYLQNLGQGPELLIRYENEEAVDDSQLPKDRFSAERLKGVDSTLKIQPAELGDSAVYLCASSSTGHTQYFGPGTRLTVL.